The rows below give T cell receptor beta chains drawn from one sample of a study of cytomegalovirus exposure and HLA in healthy donors. The protocol was immunoSEQ multiplex PCR, while the TCRdb copy is restricted to in-frame clones and leaves out a portion. The profile shows some 170,000 clones, less than 90% of them singletons. The sequencing sample was made of PBMCs. These receptors all come from a man younger than 40 in good health and CMV-seropositive. CDR3s include the opening cysteine and the closing phenylalanine or tryptophan. Each record gives: clone size, D gene, V gene, J gene, CDR3 protein, CDR3 DNA. D genes are given only for firm matches. A clone size is listed for some rows: how often the clone was seen (once, few, many), or a class if it is expanded.

.	.	TRBV6-4	TRBJ2-5	CASSDPRLEETQYF	TGTGCCAGCAGTGACCCGCGGCTAGAGGAGACCCAGTACTTC
.	.	TRBV18	TRBJ1-4	CASSPLTGTRDEKLFF	TGTGCCAGCTCACCATTAACAGGGACCAGGGATGAAAAACTGTTTTTT
once	.	TRBV27	TRBJ2-7	CASSLGAAGYEQYF	TGTGCCAGCAGTTTAGGGGCAGCCGGCTACGAGCAGTACTTC
.	.	TRBV6-1	TRBJ2-4	CASSESTRAKNIQYF	TGTGCCAGCAGTGAATCCACACGAGCCAAAAACATTCAGTACTTC
.	.	TRBV27	TRBJ2-3	CASSSRGSADTQYF	TGTGCCAGCAGTTCGCGCGGGTCCGCAGATACGCAGTATTTT
.	TRBD1	TRBV15	TRBJ2-7	CATSRDVGPGGQYF	TGTGCCACCAGCAGAGATGTAGGGCCAGGGGGGCAGTACTTC
few	.	TRBV6-1	TRBJ1-2	CASGDFIEGYGYTF	TGTGCCAGCGGGGACTTCATCGAGGGCTATGGCTACACCTTC
.	.	TRBV6-5	TRBJ2-4	CASSGGTEKNIQYF	TGTGCCAGCAGTGGAGGGACAGAGAAAAACATTCAGTACTTC
.	.	TRBV6-5	TRBJ2-4	CASRKQGRDIQYF	TGTGCCAGCAGGAAACAGGGTCGGGACATTCAGTACTTC
few	.	TRBV6-1	TRBJ2-7	CASSKGVAYEQYF	TGTGCCAGCAGTAAGGGGGTCGCCTACGAGCAGTACTTC
.	.	TRBV28	TRBJ1-5	CASSTGQPQHF	TGTGCCAGCTCAACGGGTCAGCCCCAGCATTTT
once	TRBD2	TRBV27	TRBJ2-7	CASSWGTSGGYEQYF	TGTGCCAGCAGTTGGGGGACTAGCGGGGGCTACGAGCAGTACTTC
.	.	TRBV7-2	TRBJ2-7	CASSFEALPYEQYF	TGTGCCAGCAGCTTCGAGGCCCTGCCCTACGAGCAGTACTTC
.	TRBD2	TRBV11-3	TRBJ2-7	CASSLGGRANEQYF	TGTGCCAGCAGCTTAGGCGGGAGAGCGAACGAGCAGTACTTC
.	TRBD2	TRBV27	TRBJ2-7	CASSSAGATYEQYF	TGTGCCAGCAGTTCGGCGGGAGCCACCTACGAGCAGTACTTC
.	.	TRBV28	TRBJ2-3	CASTLGERNTDTQYF	TGTGCCAGCACCTTAGGCGAGCGGAACACAGATACGCAGTATTTT
.	.	TRBV5-1	TRBJ1-2	CASSLATGLKGGYTF	TGCGCCAGCAGCTTGGCCACCGGGCTCAAGGGGGGCTACACCTTC
.	.	TRBV7-6	TRBJ1-1	CASSPGHQNTEAFF	TGTGCCAGCAGCCCTGGACATCAGAACACTGAAGCTTTCTTT
.	TRBD2	TRBV25-1	TRBJ2-1	CASSPSSGSDINEQFF	TGTGCCAGCAGTCCCTCTAGCGGGAGTGATATTAATGAGCAGTTCTTC
.	.	TRBV6-5	TRBJ2-7	CASGLGRGEQYF	TGTGCCAGCGGACTTGGCAGGGGCGAGCAGTACTTC
.	.	TRBV2	TRBJ2-7	CASLIRSSYEQYF	TGTGCCAGTTTAATCAGGTCTTCCTACGAGCAGTACTTC
.	.	TRBV27	TRBJ1-6	CASSLFQGSDASPLHF	TGTGCCAGCAGTTTATTCCAGGGATCCGACGCTTCACCCCTCCACTTT